The rows below give T cell receptor beta chains drawn from one sample of a study of blood T cell repertoires in COVID-19. The data were produced by immunoSEQ multiplex PCR, yet TCRdb's version contains in-frame clones alone and is incomplete. The sample lists 150,000 or so clones; roughly 90% were seen once. The sample was peripheral blood. These receptors all stem from a man aged 30 to 45 with COVID-19, enrolled during active disease. The CDR3 runs from the conserved cysteine through the conserved F or W. The D gene is left open where the match is weak. The listing skips clone size in some rows; elsewhere it reads once, few, many or a size class.

>TRBD1|TRBJ1-3|TRBV4-3|NA
TGCGCCAGCAGCCAAGTCTACAGGGGCCTCGACTCTGGAAACACCATATATTTT
CASSQVYRGLDSGNTIYF
>TRBD1|TRBJ1-6|TRBV6-4|few
TGTGCCAGCAGTGAAGGAGTCGGGACAGGACCCTCACCCCTCCACTTT
CASSEGVGTGPSPLHF
>NA|TRBJ1-6|TRBV7-3|NA
TGTGCCAGCAGCTTAATTCCAAATTCACCCCTCCACTTT
CASSLIPNSPLHF
>TRBD2|TRBJ2-3|TRBV18|NA
TGTGCCAGCTCACCCTTTAGCGGGAGCAGCCACACAGATACGCAGTATTTT
CASSPFSGSSHTDTQYF
>NA|TRBJ1-2|TRBV7-6|NA
TGTGCCAGCAGCCCCGCGACAGGATCTAATTCTCTTTTCGGCTACACCTTC
CASSPATGSNSLFGYTF
>NA|TRBJ1-1|TRBV6-6|NA
TGTGCCAGCAGTTACCCCCGGGGGGTTTATACTGAAGCTTTCTTT
CASSYPRGVYTEAFF
>TRBD1|TRBJ1-1|TRBV18|NA
TGTGCCAGCTCACCAGCGGGACAGGCGAACACTGAAGCTTTCTTT
CASSPAGQANTEAFF
>TRBD2|TRBJ2-1|TRBV4-1|NA
TGCGCCAGCAGCCAGGTCCCGGGACTAGAATACAATGAGCAGTTCTTC
CASSQVPGLEYNEQFF
>TRBD1|TRBJ1-2|TRBV5-5|few
TGTGCCAGCAGCTCAGGGGGGCTAGCAGGTGGCTACACCTTC
CASSSGGLAGGYTF
>TRBD1|TRBJ1-1|TRBV6-1|NA
TGTGCCAGCAGTGAAAGAGGGGGCTACACTGAAGCTTTCTTT
CASSERGGYTEAFF
>NA|TRBJ1-1|TRBV5-1|NA
TGCGCCAGTACTAGGACAGAGAGTATGAACACTGAAGCTTTCTTT
CASTRTESMNTEAFF